Shown below are 25 T cell receptor beta chains from a single sample sequenced in a study of blood T cell repertoires in COVID-19. Method: immunoSEQ multiplex PCR; TCRdb's copy keeps in-frame clones and lacks some. The repertoire holds more than 200,000 clones, with just under 85% as singletons. The sequencing sample was made of peripheral blood. These receptors came from an elderly man with acute or convalescent COVID-19.

This clone has only one observation. The genes are TRBV5-4 and TRBJ2-2; D might be TRBD1 (5 bases). Trimming cost V 4 bases and J 5 bases, with 9 bases left between them. CDR1 and CDR2 from the germline V gene are SGHNT and YYREEE (reference sequence). The CDR3 consists of 13 residues. CDR3 DNA sequence: TGTGCCAGCAGCCCAGGGCAGACCGGGGAGCTGTTTTTT. Residues: CASSPGQTGELFF.

V is TRBV6-5 and J is TRBJ2-7; 7 nucleotides agree with TRBD2. Germline CDR1 is MNHEY and CDR2 is SVGAGI. This CDR3 contains 15 residues. V shed 4 bases and J 2 bases; nucleotides not matched to a gene: 8. The CDR3 DNA sequence: TGTGCCAGCAGTTTGGGGTGGGAGGGAACCTACGAGCAGTACTTC. Residues: CASSLGWEGTYEQYF.

The CDR3 here is CANRQASGNTIYF. The DNA for the CDR3 is TGTGCCAACCGGCAGGCCTCTGGAAACACCATATATTTT. The chain recombines TRBV10-3 with TRBJ1-3; no clear D. The V gene's germline CDR1 is ENHRY and CDR2 SYGVKD. This CDR3 is built from 13 residues. V was shortened by 10 bases and J by 0 bases, with 10 bases between the two germline ends.

V gene TRBV3-1 (or the pseudogene TRBV3-2) combines with J gene TRBJ1-3; 7 bases are a match to TRBD1. The germline gives CDR1 LGHDT, CDR2 YNNKEL (reference sequence). The CDR3 has 15 amino acids. After removal of 3 bases from V and 6 bases from J, the junction contained 8 bases not matched to a gene. The CDR3 DNA follows: TGTGCCAGCAGCCATACCCCGGGACAGCCAAACACCATATATTTT. Protein sequence: CASSHTPGQPNTIYF.

V usage is TRBV5-1 and J usage is TRBJ1-4; possible D gene TRBD1, 6 bases. The germline gives CDR1 SGHRS, CDR2 YFSETQ. CDR3 length: 15 residues. V was shortened by 4 bases and J by 3 bases, with 13 bases between the two germline ends. The DNA for the CDR3 is TGCGCCAGCAGCATACAGGGCCTGGCTAATGAAAAACTGTTTTTT. Encoded protein: CASSIQGLANEKLFF. Full variable domain (outside the CDR3, taken from reference TRBV5-1 and TRBJ1-4): KAGVTQTPRYLIKTRGQQVTLSCSPISGHRSVSWYQQTPGQGLQFLFEYFSETQRNKGNFPGRFSGRQFSNSRSEMNVSTLELGDSALYLCASSIQGLANEKLFFGSGTQLSVL.

The genes are TRBV5-1 and TRBJ2-1; D may be TRBD1 (6 bases). V was shortened by 0 bases and J by 2 bases, with 9 bases between the two germline ends. The germline gives CDR1 SGHRS, CDR2 YFSETQ. The CDR3 runs to 15 residues. The CDR3, as DNA: TGCGCCAGCAGCTTGGGGGGGCCCGCCTACAATGAGCAGTTCTTC. Translating gives CASSLGGPAYNEQFF.

This chain links TRBV5-8 with TRBJ2-2, with TRBD2 as a possible D gene (5 bases). V lost 0 bases and J lost 5, with 8 bases in between. The CDR3 extends over 14 amino acids. Germline V gene lookup returns CDR1 SGHTS and CDR2 YDEGEE. The DNA for the CDR3 is TGTGCCAGCAGCTTGGGAGGGTCGACCGGGGAGCTGTTTTTT. It translates to CASSLGGSTGELFF.

The sample holds one count of this clone. This chain connects TRBV24-1 to TRBJ1-5; 8 bases are a match to TRBD1. Germline V gene data show CDR1 as KGHDR and CDR2 as SFDVKD. The CDR3 contains 16 residues. Trimming at V came to 3 bases and at J to 6 bases, leaving 9 bases not matched to a gene. CDR3 in amino acids: CATSDLLWTGSQPQHF. CDR3 nucleotide sequence: TGTGCCACCAGTGATCTCCTTTGGACAGGGAGTCAGCCCCAGCATTTT.

This clone was counted only a few times. V gene TRBV11-2 combines with J gene TRBJ2-3, with 12 bases that match TRBD2. V lost 5 bases to trimming and J lost 14 bases; unmatched junction nucleotides: 11. The CDR3 is made up of 14 amino acids. Germline loops: CDR1 SGHAT, CDR2 FQNNGV. The CDR3 DNA sequence: TGTGCCAGCAGCCCCGGACTAGCGGGGATCAGTTGGTATTTT. Translated, it gives CASSPGLAGISWYF.

V gene TRBV24-1 combines with J gene TRBJ2-1; D is ambiguous. V was pared by 4 bases and J by 6 bases, with 15 bases between. Germline V lookup: CDR1 KGHDR, CDR2 SFDVKD. The CDR3 sequence is 15 residues long. This CDR3 reads CATSDLMTHPNEQFF. The CDR3 region has the DNA TGTGCCACCAGTGACCTCATGACTCACCCCAATGAGCAGTTCTTC.

The CDR3: CASSLGLAGPPDTQYF. CDR3 DNA: TGTGCCAGCAGCCTCGGACTAGCTGGACCCCCAGATACGCAGTATTTT. V usage is TRBV7-3 and J usage is TRBJ2-3, with 8 bases identical to TRBD2. The germline CDR1 and CDR2 sequences are SGHTA and FQGTGA. V lost 5 bases, J lost 4 bases, and 11 bases stayed unmatched. The CDR3 runs to 16 residues.

There are a few counts of this clone. CDR3 sequence: CASSYGHESSGNTIYF. The DNA for the CDR3 is TGCGCCAGCAGCTATGGTCACGAGAGCTCTGGAAACACCATATATTTT. The chain couples TRBV5-1 to TRBJ1-3, with D unclear. The CDR3 covers 16 residues. Germline V gene sequence: CDR1 SGHRS, CDR2 YFSETQ. V was clipped by 3 bases and J by 0 bases, with 13 bases between them.

This clone occurred once. The V call is TRBV9, the J call TRBJ2-2; 7 bases are a match to TRBD2. Unmatched junction bases numbered 11, after V lost 4 bases and J lost 2 bases. Germline loops: CDR1 SGDLS, CDR2 YYNGEE. CDR3 size: 17 residues. CDR3 in DNA: TGTGCCAGCAGCCACCCGTCGGGACTACCTAACACCGGGGAGCTGTTTTTT. Its translation: CASSHPSGLPNTGELFF.

J is TRBJ1-1 and V is TRBV7-8; D is ambiguous. The germline V gene has CDR1 SGHVS and CDR2 FQNEAQ. The CDR3 totals 15 residues. Trimming removed 0 bases from V and 6 bases from J, with 14 bases in between. The CDR3 region has the DNA TGTGCCAGCAGCTTAGCGAGGGCCCCAAGCGCTGAAGCTTTCTTT. As protein: CASSLARAPSAEAFF.

The chain joins TRBV5-1 to TRBJ2-1; TRBD2 matches at 7 bases. The CDR3 has 16 amino acids. V trimming: 0 bases; J trimming: 0 bases; junction bases outside the gene matches: 3. Germline V gene sequence: CDR1 SGHRS, CDR2 YFSETQ. As DNA, the CDR3 is TGCGCCAGCAGCTTGGCCGGGGGGTCCTCCTACAATGAGCAGTTCTTC. This translates into CASSLAGGSSYNEQFF.

The chain is built from TRBV5-1 and TRBJ1-2; D may be TRBD1 (6 bases). CDR3 length: 15 amino acids. From germline, CDR1 is SGHRS and CDR2 YFSETQ. Trimming cost V 1 base and J 6 bases, with 16 bases left between them. The CDR3 loop is CASSLLQSGGNGYTF. The CDR3 coding sequence is TGCGCCAGCAGCTTGCTCCAGAGCGGGGGCAATGGCTACACCTTC.

The chain recombines TRBV6-1 with TRBJ2-7; D is ambiguous. With 2 bases removed from V and 0 bases from J, the gap between germline ends came to 8 bases. The CDR3 extends over 14 amino acids. CDR1 MNHNS and CDR2 SASEGT come from the germline V gene. Written as DNA, the CDR3 is TGTGCCAGCAGTGAACATAACGGCTCCTACGAGCAGTACTTC. Encoded protein: CASSEHNGSYEQYF.

The chain employs TRBV12-3 or TRBV12-4 and TRBJ2-7, with 10 bases aligning to TRBD1. The CDR3 covers 13 residues. The V segment lost 3 bases and the J segment 6 bases; nucleotides outside the gene matches: 2. The CDR3, as DNA: TGTGCCAGCAGTTTTGGGACAGGGGTCGAGCAGTACTTC. Its translation is CASSFGTGVEQYF.

The chain combines TRBV15 with TRBJ2-1; D remains unclear. CDR1 and CDR2 from the germline V gene are LNHNV and YYDKDF (reference sequence). This CDR3 comprises 15 residues. V lost 3 bases and J lost 0, with 9 bases in between. CDR3 region: CATSSRTSSYNEQFF. In DNA, the CDR3 is TGTGCCACCAGCAGTCGTACGAGCTCCTACAATGAGCAGTTCTTC. Based on the CDR3 plus reference TRBV15 and TRBJ2-1, the full variable domain is DAMVIQNPRYQVTQFGKPVTLSCSQTLNHNVMYWYQQKSSQAPKLLFHYYDKDFNNEADTPDNFQSRRPNTSFCFLDIRSPGLGDTAMYLCATSSRTSSYNEQFFGPGTRLTVL.

This rearrangement joins TRBV5-1 to TRBJ2-5; 7 nucleotides line up with TRBD1. The trim removed 3 bases at V and 5 bases at J, leaving 7 bases unmatched. This CDR3 comprises 14 residues. Germline V gene data show CDR1 as SGHRS and CDR2 as YFSETQ. The CDR3 protein is CASSSEGAAETQYF. The CDR3, as DNA: TGCGCCAGCAGCTCCGAGGGGGCGGCGGAGACCCAGTACTTC.

This clone was found once. The V gene is TRBV9, the J gene TRBJ2-5, with 9 nucleotides matching TRBD2. The CDR3 sequence is 16 residues long. V was clipped by 0 bases and J by 2 bases; unmatched bases: 5. Germline V lookup: CDR1 SGDLS, CDR2 YYNGEE. This CDR3 is CASSVGVAGVQETQYF. The CDR3 nucleotides read TGTGCCAGCAGCGTAGGCGTAGCGGGAGTACAAGAGACCCAGTACTTC.

The chain joins TRBV5-5 to TRBJ1-5, with TRBD1 as a possible D gene (6 bases). V was clipped by 0 bases and J by 2 bases, with 6 bases between them. This CDR3 comprises 14 residues. Germline values: CDR1 SGHKS, CDR2 YYEKEE (reference sequence). The DNA for the CDR3 is TGTGCCAGCAGCTTGGGGACAGGCAATCAGCCCCAGCATTTT. This encodes CASSLGTGNQPQHF.

The chain has TRBV13 and TRBJ2-7; D not certain. Germline CDR1 reads PRHDT; CDR2 reads FYEKMQ (reference sequence). There are 15 residues in the CDR3. Between the trimmed V and J ends, which lost 0 bases and 2 bases, there was a span of 11 bases. The CDR3 reads CASSLGAPRTYEQYF. The DNA for the CDR3 is TGTGCCAGCAGCTTAGGGGCACCGCGGACCTACGAGCAGTACTTC.

The CDR3 DNA is TGTGCCAGTAGTATTAGTTGGCAGGGAGGTAATCAGCCCCAGCATTTT. Translation gives CASSISWQGGNQPQHF. J is TRBJ1-5 and V is TRBV19; D might be TRBD1 (5 bases). Trimming left V 3 bases short and J 4 bases short, with 16 bases between. The CDR3 extends over 16 amino acids. From germline, CDR1 is LNHDA and CDR2 SQIVND (reference sequence).

The gene calls are TRBV11-3 and TRBJ2-1; 11 nucleotides agree with TRBD2. Trimming at V came to 5 bases and at J to 8 bases, leaving 2 bases not matched to a gene. Germline V CDR1 and CDR2: SGHNT, YENEEA. The CDR3 totals 13 residues. CDR3 in amino acids: CASSNSGRDEQFF. CDR3 DNA: TGTGCCAGCAGCAATAGCGGGAGGGATGAGCAGTTCTTC.